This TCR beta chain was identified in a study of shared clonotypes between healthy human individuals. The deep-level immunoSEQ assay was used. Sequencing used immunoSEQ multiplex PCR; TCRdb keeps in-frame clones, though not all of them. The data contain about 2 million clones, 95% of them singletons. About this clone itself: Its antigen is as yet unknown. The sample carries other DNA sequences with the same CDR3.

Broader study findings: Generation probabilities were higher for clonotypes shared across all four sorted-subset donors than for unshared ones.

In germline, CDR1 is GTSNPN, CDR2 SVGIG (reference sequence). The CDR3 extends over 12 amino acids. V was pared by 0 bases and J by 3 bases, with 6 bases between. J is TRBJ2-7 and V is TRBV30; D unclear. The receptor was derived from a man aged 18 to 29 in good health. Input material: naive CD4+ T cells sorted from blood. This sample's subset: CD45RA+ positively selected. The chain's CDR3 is CAWSVTYYEQYF. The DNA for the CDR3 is TGTGCCTGGAGTGTAACCTACTACGAGCAGTACTTC.